Below, 10 T cell receptor beta chains from the same sample are listed, as sequenced in a study of T cell changes during pregnancy in multiple sclerosis. The protocol was immunoSEQ multiplex PCR, while the TCRdb copy is restricted to in-frame clones and leaves out a portion. The sample contains about 120,000 clones, around 93% of which appear only once. Sequencing was performed on peripheral blood, taken before pregnancy. These TCRs come from a female donor with multiple sclerosis, enrolled in a pregnancy study.

The CDR3 sequence: CASSSEHRTEQFF. CDR3 DNA sequence: TGTGCCAGCAGCTCCGAACACAGGACAGAGCAGTTCTTC. The chain links TRBV7-3 to TRBJ2-1; weak D call: TRBD1 (5 bases). The CDR3 covers 13 residues. Looked up from germline, CDR1 is SGHTA and CDR2 is FQGTGA. Trimming cost V 4 bases and J 10 bases, with 14 bases left between them.

The chain carries TRBV30 and TRBJ2-3; 10 nucleotides align to TRBD2. This CDR3 region has 11 residues. V shed 4 bases, J shed 8 bases, and the junction held 0 bases outside the gene matches. Per the germline V gene, CDR1 is GTSNPN and CDR2 is SVGIG (reference sequence). The CDR3 DNA reads TGTGCCTGGACTAGCGGGGGTACGCAGTATTTT. Translated, it gives CAWTSGGTQYF.

This chain uses TRBV7-3 with TRBJ2-2, with a tentative D call TRBD2 (6 bases). V lost 8 bases and J 0 bases, leaving 10 bases between the germline ends. This CDR3 region has 14 residues. CDR1 and CDR2 from the germline V gene are SGHTA and FQGTGA. In DNA, the CDR3 is TGTGCCAGCCGGCGGGAACCGAACACCGGGGAGCTGTTTTTT. Translation: CASRREPNTGELFF.

The rearrangement links TRBV5-1 to TRBJ2-7; 8 positions agree with TRBD1. The CDR3 length is 16 residues. V lost 2 bases, J lost 2 bases, and 9 bases stayed unmatched. CDR1 SGHRS and CDR2 YFSETQ come from the germline V gene. The CDR3 bases are TGCGCCAGCAGCTTCGAACCGGGACAGGAGGCCTACGAGCAGTACTTC. Translating it yields CASSFEPGQEAYEQYF.

The rearrangement links TRBV11-2 to TRBJ2-3; 7 positions agree with TRBD2. CDR3 length: 18 amino acids. Germline V CDR1 and CDR2: SGHAT, FQNNGV. V gave up 1 base and J gave up 0 bases; unmatched junction bases: 10. CDR3 amino acids: CASSLGEILARSTDTQYF. In nucleotides, the CDR3 is TGTGCCAGCAGCTTAGGGGAGATACTAGCGAGAAGCACAGATACGCAGTATTTT.

V usage is TRBV19 and J usage is TRBJ1-1; D is unresolved. The germline V gene has CDR1 LNHDA and CDR2 SQIVND (reference sequence). Trimming left V 6 bases short and J 2 bases short, with 7 bases between. The CDR3 is 12 residues long. The CDR3 protein is CASSESNTEAFF. CDR3 bases: TGTGCCAGTAGCGAGAGCAACACTGAAGCTTTCTTT.

This chain links TRBV5-1 with TRBJ2-1, with D unresolved. Trimming shortened V by 4 bases and J by 0 bases, and 11 bases separated the two germline ends. CDR1 SGHRS and CDR2 YFSETQ come from the germline V gene. This CDR3 has 15 amino acids. The CDR3 nucleotides are TGCGCCAGCAGCCCCGCTAAGAGCTCCTACAATGAGCAGTTCTTC. Amino acid sequence: CASSPAKSSYNEQFF.

This clone was counted once. V usage is TRBV5-8 and J usage is TRBJ1-1; no clear D. Looked up from germline, CDR1 is SGHTS and CDR2 is YDEGEE. This CDR3 contains 14 residues. Trimming removed 1 base from V and 2 bases from J, with 9 bases in between. CDR3 region: CASSLRGINTEAFF. CDR3 DNA sequence: TGTGCCAGCAGCTTGCGGGGAATCAACACTGAAGCTTTCTTT.

The V gene is TRBV19, the J gene TRBJ2-1; a possible D gene is TRBD2 (7 bases). V was cut by 7 bases and J by 7 bases, with 14 bases left in between. CDR3 length: 13 amino acids. Germline V gene data show CDR1 as LNHDA and CDR2 as SQIVND (reference sequence). DNA for the CDR3: TGTGCCAGTAAGGGGAGGGGGGAGAATGAGCAGTTCTTC. Protein sequence: CASKGRGENEQFF.

The CDR3 DNA sequence: TGTGCCAGCAGTGTAACTCCTCCGCCCCAGCATTTT. Protein product: CASSVTPPPQHF. The rearrangement uses TRBV2 and TRBJ1-5, with no clear D. Germline CDR1 is SNHLY and CDR2 is FYNNEI. Deletions cut 4 bases from V and 9 bases from J, with 10 bases between. The CDR3 has 12 residues.